Following are 25 T cell receptor beta chains from one sample sequenced in a study of T cell repertoires in ileal Crohn's disease. Profiled with immunoSEQ multiplex PCR; TCRdb holds only in-frame clones, not every one. The top ten hold roughly 7% of the sample, which has 16,000 or so clones, more than 85% seen once. The time point denotes: inflamed ileum from the surgical specimen. The sequenced sample consisted of ileal tissue. The receptors here all came from an adult with Crohn's disease.

The chain is built from TRBV7-3 and TRBJ2-5; 12 nucleotides line up with TRBD2. This CDR3 has 17 residues. CDR1 SGHTA and CDR2 FQGTGA come from the germline V gene. Unmatched junction bases numbered 8, after V lost 1 base and J lost 5 bases. The CDR3 is CASSLSGTSGGQETQYF. CDR3 DNA: TGTGCCAGCAGCTTAAGTGGTACTAGCGGGGGGCAGGAGACCCAGTACTTC.

V is TRBV5-1 and J is TRBJ2-4; D unclear. The CDR3 totals 18 residues. Germline lookup yields CDR1 SGHRS and CDR2 YFSETQ. Trimming removed 0 bases at V and 0 bases at J, with 16 bases between. CDR3 nucleotides: TGCGCCAGCAGCTTGGAGATCGGATTATCATTAGCCAAAAACATTCAGTACTTC. It is translated as CASSLEIGLSLAKNIQYF. The variable domain in full, completed from reference TRBV5-1 and TRBJ2-4, reads KAGVTQTPRYLIKTRGQQVTLSCSPISGHRSVSWYQQTPGQGLQFLFEYFSETQRNKGNFPGRFSGRQFSNSRSEMNVSTLELGDSALYLCASSLEIGLSLAKNIQYFGAGTRLSVL.

The CDR3 sequence is CASSTLSGGKYNEQFF. The CDR3, as DNA: TGTGCCAGCAGTACCTTAAGCGGGGGCAAATACAATGAGCAGTTCTTC. V and J are TRBV7-3 and TRBJ2-1, with 8 bases lining up with TRBD2. After removal of 6 bases from V and 4 bases from J, the junction contained 11 bases not matched to a gene. Germline CDR1 reads SGHTA; CDR2 reads FQGTGA. The CDR3 has 16 amino acids.

This rearrangement joins TRBV19 to TRBJ2-7; weak D call: TRBD2 (6 bases). Trimming stripped 5 bases from V and 4 bases from J, with 18 bases between. CDR3 size: 15 residues. CDR1 is LNHDA, CDR2 SQIVND, per germline (reference sequence). The CDR3 DNA sequence: TGTGCCAGTAGTCCTTCCTGGGGGGATTTGTACGAGCAGTACTTC. Translated: CASSPSWGDLYEQYF.

This clone occurred once. The chain links TRBV7-2 to TRBJ2-3, with TRBD2 matching 9 bases. Looked up from germline, CDR1 is SGHTA and CDR2 is FQGNSA. The CDR3 consists of 16 residues. J was trimmed by 0 bases and V by 5 bases; bases with no gene match: 6. CDR3 region: CASSRGSGGSTDTQYF. CDR3 nucleotides: TGTGCCAGCAGCAGGGGGAGCGGGGGGAGCACAGATACGCAGTATTTT.

V and J are TRBV7-2 and TRBJ1-6; D not certain. V lost 1 base to trimming and J lost 7 bases, with 14 bases between them. Germline V CDR1 and CDR2: SGHTA, FQGNSA. This CDR3 has 16 residues. CDR3 sequence (DNA): TGTGCCAGCAGCTTAGGCGGGAGAAACAAGAATTCACCCCTCCACTTT. Amino acid sequence: CASSLGGRNKNSPLHF.

V and J are TRBV5-6 and TRBJ1-6, with unresolved D. From germline, CDR1 is SGHDT and CDR2 YYEEEE. V lost 4 bases, J lost 0 bases, and 11 bases lay in between. The CDR3 covers 16 residues. This chain's CDR3 is CASSPNYSSYNSPLHF. CDR3 nucleotides: TGTGCCAGCAGCCCGAACTACAGCTCCTATAATTCACCCCTCCACTTT.

The V call is TRBV28, the J call TRBJ2-7, with D uncertain. CDR1 and CDR2 from the germline V gene are MDHEN and SYDVKM. Trimming shortened V by 1 base and J by 2 bases, and 9 bases separated the two germline ends. CDR3 length: 14 residues. DNA for the CDR3: TGTGCCAGCAGTTTATCCGACGGAACCTACGAGCAGTACTTC. Protein product: CASSLSDGTYEQYF.

The rearrangement joins TRBV4-3 to TRBJ1-2; TRBD1 aligns across 9 bases. Looked up from germline, CDR1 is LGHNA and CDR2 is YSLEER. The V and J ends lost 4 bases and 4 bases, in that order; junction bases with no gene match: 7. The CDR3 extends over 15 amino acids. The CDR3 sequence is CASSPGQGRLYGYTF. The CDR3 DNA reads TGCGCCAGCAGCCCCGGACAGGGGAGGCTCTATGGCTACACCTTC.

The genes are TRBV5-1 and TRBJ2-7; D ambiguous. V lost 4 bases and J lost 2, with 10 bases in between. From germline, CDR1 is SGHRS and CDR2 YFSETQ. The CDR3 covers 13 residues. CDR3 sequence (DNA): TGCGCCAGCAGCCCCTCAGAGACCTACGAGCAGTACTTC. The encoded protein is CASSPSETYEQYF.

The chain uses TRBV4-3 and TRBJ1-6; D is undetermined. Germline V gene lookup returns CDR1 LGHNA and CDR2 YSLEER. This CDR3 comprises 15 residues. With 1 base removed from V and 5 bases from J, the gap between germline ends came to 9 bases. CDR3: CASSQVGQNNSPLHF. The CDR3 nucleotides are TGCGCCAGCAGCCAAGTCGGCCAGAATAATTCACCCCTCCACTTT.

The chain employs TRBV7-2 and TRBJ2-1, with D possibly being TRBD2 (6 bases). V gave up 5 bases and J gave up 4 bases, with 12 bases separating them. CDR1 and CDR2 from the germline V gene are SGHTA and FQGNSA. The CDR3 consists of 14 residues. This CDR3 is CASSPVAAYNEQFF. The CDR3 DNA sequence: TGTGCCAGCAGCCCCGTAGCGGCGTACAATGAGCAGTTCTTC.

The count of this clone is one. The CDR3 spells CASSLDSSYEQYF. For the CDR3, the DNA is TGTGCCAGCAGCTTGGACAGCTCCTACGAGCAGTACTTC. The rearrangement links TRBV7-2 to TRBJ2-7; weak D call: TRBD1 (6 bases). In germline, CDR1 is SGHTA, CDR2 FQGNSA. The CDR3 loop spans 13 amino acids. The V end lost 3 bases, the J end lost 0 bases, and 6 bases lay between the germline ends.

The V call is TRBV5-6, the J call TRBJ2-5; D is unresolved. The CDR3 length is 16 residues. V gave up 1 base and J gave up 2 bases, with 15 bases separating them. The V gene's germline CDR1 is SGHDT and CDR2 YYEEEE. CDR3 nucleotides: TGTGCCAGCAGCTTGCCCAGGCTCCTCCTACAAGAGACCCAGTACTTC. Protein product: CASSLPRLLLQETQYF.

V gene TRBV18 combines with J gene TRBJ2-6; unclear D gene. CDR3 length: 15 amino acids. Trimming removed 3 bases at V and 0 bases at J, with 6 bases between. Germline V gene lookup returns CDR1 KGHSH and CDR2 LQKENI. The DNA for the CDR3 is TGTGCCAGCTCACCCAGTGGCTCTGGGGCCAACGTCCTGACTTTC. Residues: CASSPSGSGANVLTF.

V gene TRBV7-2 combines with J gene TRBJ1-4; D gene ambiguous. The CDR3 extends over 13 amino acids. CDR1 SGHTA and CDR2 FQGNSA come from the germline V gene. V was cut by 1 base and J by 8 bases, with 8 bases left in between. The CDR3 protein is CASSLGVREKLFF. The CDR3 DNA reads as TGTGCCAGCAGCTTAGGTGTTAGGGAAAAACTGTTTTTT.

The chain joins TRBV5-5 to TRBJ2-3; D may be TRBD2 (5 bases). The CDR3 extends over 13 amino acids. The ends were cut back, 2 bases at V and 2 bases at J, with 6 bases in the middle. Germline CDR1 reads SGHKS; CDR2 reads YYEKEE (reference sequence). The CDR3 spells CASSFRDTDTQYF. The DNA for the CDR3 is TGTGCCAGCAGCTTTCGGGACACAGATACGCAGTATTTT.

The chain employs TRBV19 and TRBJ1-5; no firm D call. Germline assignment: CDR1 LNHDA and CDR2 SQIVND (reference sequence). The CDR3 runs 13 residues. Trimming took 3 bases from V and 7 from J, leaving 10 bases between them. The CDR3 loop reads CASSMMGPQPQHF. CDR3 bases: TGTGCCAGTAGTATGATGGGTCCCCAGCCCCAGCATTTT.

The chain links TRBV2 to TRBJ2-7; D is unclear. The CDR3 is 15 residues long. The germline gives CDR1 SNHLY, CDR2 FYNNEI. V lost 2 bases to trimming and J lost 8 bases, with 19 bases between them. CDR3 in DNA: TGTGCCAGCAGTGAATTTCAAGGGAACCTTCGTCAGCAGTACTTC. This translates into CASSEFQGNLRQQYF.

The rearrangement joins TRBV27 to TRBJ2-1; 8 nucleotides line up with TRBD2. CDR1 is MNHEY, CDR2 SMNVEV, per germline (reference sequence). Trimming removed 6 bases from V and 5 bases from J; junction bases left unmatched: 9. CDR3 length equals 15 residues. CDR3 in DNA: TGTGCCAGCAGCCACGGACTAGCAACGCACAATGAGCAGTTCTTC. Encoded protein: CASSHGLATHNEQFF.

The V call is TRBV4-2, the J call TRBJ1-4, with 8 nucleotides matching TRBD1. The germline CDR1 and CDR2 sequences are LGHNA and YNFKEQ. Losses at the gene ends were 1 base for V and 4 bases for J; bases not matched to a gene: 11. This CDR3 has 18 residues. DNA for the CDR3: TGTGCCAGCAGCCAAGTCACAGGGGGTAGTAGAGGTAATGAAAAACTGTTTTTT. Protein: CASSQVTGGSRGNEKLFF.

This clone was seen a handful of times. The CDR3 region is CASSPAGAAYGYTF. CDR3 DNA: TGTGCCAGTAGCCCCGCAGGGGCGGCCTATGGCTACACCTTC. This rearrangement joins TRBV19 to TRBJ1-2; TRBD1 is a possible D gene (6 bases). Germline-derived CDR1 and CDR2 are LNHDA and SQIVND (reference sequence). This CDR3 spans 14 amino acids. Trimming pared 6 bases from V and 4 bases from J, leaving 15 bases between.

The chain couples TRBV9 to TRBJ2-2; D tentatively reads TRBD1 or TRBD2 (6 bases each). Germline V lookup: CDR1 SGDLS, CDR2 YYNGEE. The CDR3 contains 15 residues. V gave up 2 bases and J gave up 5 bases, with 13 bases separating them. CDR3 DNA sequence: TGTGCCAGCAGCGTTCTGGGAGGACAGACCGGGGAGCTGTTTTTT. Translating gives CASSVLGGQTGELFF. Full variable domain (rest looked up from reference TRBV9 and TRBJ2-2): DSGVTQTPKHLITATGQRVTLRCSPRSGDLSVYWYQQSLDQGLQFLIQYYNGEERAKGNILERFSAQQFPDLHSELNLSSLELGDSALYFCASSVLGGQTGELFFGEGSRLTVL.

J is TRBJ2-7 and V is TRBV11-2, with D unclear. Germline V lookup: CDR1 SGHAT, CDR2 FQNNGV. The CDR3 consists of 13 residues. The V end was cut by 7 bases, the J end by 7 bases, with 17 bases between. As DNA, the CDR3 is TGTGCCAGCAACCGGTTGGGGTATAATGAGCAGTACTTC. Residues: CASNRLGYNEQYF.

This chain uses TRBV13 with TRBJ1-1; D ambiguous. The V end lost 7 bases, the J end lost 5 bases, and 14 bases lay between the germline ends. Germline V CDR1 and CDR2: PRHDT, FYEKMQ (reference sequence). The CDR3 runs to 13 residues. The CDR3 loop is CASMGLVRTEAFF. CDR3 in DNA: TGTGCCAGCATGGGGTTAGTGAGAACTGAAGCTTTCTTT.